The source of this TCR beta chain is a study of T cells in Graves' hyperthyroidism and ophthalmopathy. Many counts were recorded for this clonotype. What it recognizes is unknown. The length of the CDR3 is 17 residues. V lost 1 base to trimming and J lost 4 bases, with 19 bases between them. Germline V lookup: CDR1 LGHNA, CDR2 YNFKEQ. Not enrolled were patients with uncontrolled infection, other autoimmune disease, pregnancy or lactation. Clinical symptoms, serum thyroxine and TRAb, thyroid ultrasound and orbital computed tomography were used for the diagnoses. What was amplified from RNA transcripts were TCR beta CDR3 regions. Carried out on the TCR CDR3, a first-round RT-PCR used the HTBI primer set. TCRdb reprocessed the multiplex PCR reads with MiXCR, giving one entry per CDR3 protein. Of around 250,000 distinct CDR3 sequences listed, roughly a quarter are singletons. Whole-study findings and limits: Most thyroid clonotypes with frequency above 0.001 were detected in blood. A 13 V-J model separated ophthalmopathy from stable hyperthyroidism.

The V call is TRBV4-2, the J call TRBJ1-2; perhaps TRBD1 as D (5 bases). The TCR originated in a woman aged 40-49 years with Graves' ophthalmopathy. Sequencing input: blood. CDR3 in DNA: TGTGCCAGCAGCCAAGGGGTTGGGGCAGGGCCTACCTATGGCTACACCTTC. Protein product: CASSQGVGAGPTYGYTF.